Listed below are T cell receptor beta chains from one sample, sequenced in a study of T-cell reconstitution after alpha-beta-depleted transplantation in children. TCRdb processed the PCR reads anew with MiXCR; each CDR3 protein has one entry. The repertoire has roughly 220,000 distinct CDR3 sequences, roughly a tenth of them found once; the top ten carry roughly 5.1%. Material: PBMCs from the stem cell graft donor, obtained from the stem cell graft. Receptors were obtained from a human donor who donated a stem cell graft to a child with SCID. Both conserved end residues are part of each CDR3. The D gene is left open where the match is weak. Only some rows state a clone size, as once, few, many or a class for expanded clones.

>few|TRBJ2-1|TRBV20-1|.
CSARLGSPDNWEQFF
TGCAGTGCTAGACTGGGCTCCCCCGACAATTGGGAGCAGTTCTTC
>many|TRBJ1-6|TRBV6-1|.
CASSPLGDTTNSPLHF
TGTGCCAGCAGCCCGTTGGGGGACACTACTAATTCACCCCTCCACTTT
>many|TRBJ2-2|TRBV5-1|TRBD2
CASSWPTSGGPNTGELFF
TGCGCCAGCAGCTGGCCGACTAGCGGGGGGCCGAACACCGGGGAGCTGTTTTTT
>few|TRBJ2-1|TRBV5-1|.
CASSLAVSGYNEQFF
TGCGCCAGCAGCTTGGCGGTTAGCGGATACAATGAGCAGTTCTTC
>many|TRBJ2-7|TRBV28|.
CASSPPLGLGVPYEQYF
TGTGCCAGCAGTCCTCCATTGGGGCTAGGGGTCCCCTACGAGCAGTACTTC
>many|TRBJ1-1|TRBV5-6|.
CASSFYGRKNTEAFF
TGTGCCAGCAGCTTTTATGGCAGAAAGAACACTGAAGCTTTCTTT
>many|TRBJ1-4|TRBV5-1|.
CASSFAGEKLFF
TGCGCCAGCAGCTTTGCTGGTGAAAAACTGTTTTTT
>many|TRBJ1-2|TRBV12-3/TRBV12-4|TRBD1
CASSWGTGNYGYTF
TGTGCCAGCAGTTGGGGGACAGGGAACTATGGCTACACCTTC
>many|TRBJ1-2|TRBV5-1|.
CASSSLYGATTYGYTF
TGCGCCAGCAGCTCACTTTACGGGGCCACCACCTATGGCTACACCTTC
>many|TRBJ1-5|TRBV6-2/TRBV6-3|TRBD1
CASSPGGAGNQPQHF
TGTGCCAGCAGCCCAGGGGGGGCCGGCAATCAGCCCCAGCATTTT
>many|TRBJ1-2|TRBV28|TRBD1
CASSSTGVNYGYTF
TGTGCCAGCAGTTCGACAGGGGTTAACTATGGCTACACCTTC
>many|TRBJ1-1|TRBV20-1|.
CSARVGGEHTEAFF
TGCAGTGCTAGAGTGGGGGGAGAACACACTGAAGCTTTCTTT
>many|TRBJ2-1|TRBV7-6|.
CASSLAQPYNEQFF
TGTGCCAGCAGCTTAGCGCAGCCCTACAATGAGCAGTTCTTC
>many|TRBJ1-6|TRBV14|TRBD1
CASSQDRQGGSPLHF
TGTGCCAGCAGCCAAGATAGACAGGGTGGTTCACCCCTCCACTTT
>many|TRBJ2-3|TRBV7-9|.
CASSLVPGASTDTQYF
TGTGCCAGCAGCTTAGTTCCGGGGGCTAGCACAGATACGCAGTATTTT
>.|TRBJ1-2|TRBV29-1|.
CSVEVRENYGYTF
TGCAGCGTTGAGGTCAGGGAGAACTATGGCTACACCTTC
>many|TRBJ2-7|TRBV12-3/TRBV12-4|.
CASSFSDTYEQYF
TGTGCCAGCAGTTTCTCGGACACCTACGAGCAGTACTTC
>many|TRBJ1-1|TRBV12-3/TRBV12-4|TRBD1
CASSHRTGRNTEAFF
TGTGCCAGCAGCCACCGGACAGGCCGAAACACTGAAGCTTTCTTT
>.|TRBJ2-7|TRBV12-3/TRBV12-4|TRBD2
CATLKRGDDEQYF
TGTGCCACCTTGAAGCGGGGGGACGACGAGCAGTACTTC
>many|TRBJ1-1|TRBV12-3/TRBV12-4|.
CASSFGGATEAFF
TGTGCCAGCAGCTTCGGGGGGGCCACTGAAGCTTTCTTT
>many|TRBJ2-3|TRBV3-1|.
CASSQVRGGGGHTDTQYF
TGTGCCAGCAGCCAAGTCCGAGGGGGTGGGGGGCACACAGATACGCAGTATTTT
>many|TRBJ2-2|TRBV7-3|.
CASSLGRSGELFF
TGTGCCAGCAGCTTAGGACGGTCCGGGGAGCTGTTTTTT
>many|TRBJ2-1|TRBV11-2|.
CASSPNPGYYNEQFF
TGTGCCAGCAGCCCAAATCCAGGGTACTACAATGAGCAGTTCTTC
>many|TRBJ1-1|TRBV28|TRBD1
CASTNHRGGTEAFF
TGTGCCAGCACCAACCACAGGGGGGGAACTGAAGCTTTCTTT
>.|TRBJ1-5|TRBV25-1|.
CASSENLGGDSNQPQHF
TGTGCCAGCAGTGAAAATCTTGGGGGGGACAGCAATCAGCCCCAGCATTTT
>many|TRBJ2-3|TRBV29-1|.
CSVERGAPDTQYF
TGCAGCGTTGAGAGGGGCGCTCCAGATACGCAGTATTTT
>few|TRBJ2-1|TRBV5-1|.
CASSQYTGNEQFF
TGCGCCAGCAGCCAATATACGGGGAATGAGCAGTTCTTC
>many|TRBJ2-3|TRBV7-2|TRBD2
CASSLVGGVGTDTQYF
TGTGCCAGCAGCTTAGTCGGGGGGGTGGGCACAGATACGCAGTATTTT
>many|TRBJ2-3|TRBV7-2|.
CASSLDGDTQYF
TGTGCCAGCAGCTTAGATGGAGATACGCAGTATTTT
>many|TRBJ1-1|TRBV5-1|TRBD1
CATRSGTGARGTEAFF
TGCGCCACCAGAAGCGGAACAGGGGCGCGGGGCACTGAAGCTTTCTTT
>many|TRBJ2-7|TRBV5-1|.
CASSPGQKSGYYEQYF
TGCGCCAGCAGCCCTGGACAGAAGAGTGGGTACTACGAGCAGTACTTC
>many|TRBJ1-4|TRBV2|TRBD1
CASRDRGYEKLFF
TGTGCCAGCAGGGACAGGGGGTATGAAAAACTGTTTTTT
>many|TRBJ1-5|TRBV5-1|TRBD1
CASSVGQGIEPQHF
TGCGCCAGCAGCGTGGGACAGGGGATTGAGCCCCAGCATTTT
>many|TRBJ2-6|TRBV27|.
CASSLALSGANVLTF
TGTGCCAGCAGTTTGGCCCTCTCTGGGGCCAACGTCCTGACTTTC
>.|TRBJ1-2|TRBV5-6|TRBD1
CASSFQDRGLDYTF
TGTGCCAGCAGCTTCCAAGACAGGGGACTCGACTACACCTTC
>.|TRBJ1-5|TRBV7-9|.
CASSSQQGGNQPQHF
TGTGCCAGCAGCTCCCAACAGGGAGGCAATCAGCCCCAGCATTTT
>many|TRBJ2-7|TRBV27|TRBD2
CASSHWGGMNYEQYF
TGTGCCAGCAGCCACTGGGGGGGTATGAACTACGAGCAGTACTTC
>many|TRBJ2-3|TRBV7-6|.
CASSPGGSTDTQYF
TGTGCCAGCAGCCCGGGTGGCAGCACAGATACGCAGTATTTT
>many|TRBJ2-5|TRBV7-2|TRBD2
CASSLDAGVPTQYF
TGTGCCAGCAGCTTGGACGCGGGGGTCCCGACCCAGTACTTC
>many|TRBJ2-2|TRBV5-1|.
CASSTDTPNTGELFF
TGCGCCAGCAGCACCGACACTCCCAACACCGGGGAGCTGTTTTTT
>.|TRBJ2-1|TRBV7-2|.
CASGRQTYNEQFF
TGTGCCAGCGGCCGACAGACCTACAATGAGCAGTTCTTC
>many|TRBJ2-2|TRBV20-1|TRBD2
CSARDGAGLNTGELFF
TGCAGTGCTAGAGATGGAGCGGGACTGAACACCGGGGAGCTGTTTTTT
>many|TRBJ2-1|TRBV5-1|TRBD1
CASSGMDRVYNEQFF
TGCGCCAGCAGCGGAATGGACAGGGTTTACAATGAGCAGTTCTTC
>many|TRBJ1-2|TRBV5-1|.
CASSLVGSNYGYTF
TGCGCCAGCAGCTTGGTGGGCAGTAACTATGGCTACACCTTC
>many|TRBJ2-7|TRBV3-1|.
CASSPTAPTDTYEQYF
TGTGCCAGCAGCCCGACCGCTCCGACAGATACCTACGAGCAGTACTTC